This T cell receptor (beta chain) was recorded in a study of blood T cell repertoires in COVID-19. Study information: COVID-19 samples collected from the United States, Italy and Spain covered acute and convalescent phases. The cDNA or gDNA used as material had been derived from T cells, B-cell-depleted T cells, or PBMCs.

Patients from Seattle were sampled longitudinally, starting during active infection. Original methodology: Amplification with reference gene primers provided the estimates of nucleated cell counts. Using immunoSEQ multiplex PCR, the repertoire was profiled, and TCRdb retains in-frame clones only, with some absent. The V and J calls and clone size come from that table; D and trimming were worked out from the DNA. Of a few hundred thousand clones in the sample, approximately 88% were seen once. The trim removed 0 bases at V and 4 bases at J, leaving 6 bases unmatched. CDR3 length equals 15 residues. Per germline, CDR1 SGHNT and CDR2 YYREEE (reference sequence).

The sequenced material came from peripheral blood. The chain combines TRBV5-4 with TRBJ1-2; TRBD1 agrees at 7 bases. This clonotype was sampled from a woman aged 30 to 39 with COVID-19, enrolled during active disease. The chain's CDR3 is CASSLVEGAVYGYTF. In DNA form, the CDR3 reads TGTGCCAGCAGCTTGGTTGAGGGGGCGGTCTATGGCTACACCTTC.